The TCR beta chain under discussion was sequenced for a study of T cells in Graves' hyperthyroidism and ophthalmopathy. Trimming removed 3 bases from V and 4 bases from J, with 6 bases in between. The CDR3 extends over 12 amino acids. CDR1 is ENHRY and CDR2 is SYGVKD in the germline V gene. Template material for amplifying TCR beta CDR3 regions consisted of RNA transcripts. The TCR CDR3 was amplified in a first-round RT-PCR using the HTBI primer set. TCRdb re-called the multiplex PCR reads with MiXCR, one entry per CDR3 protein. The profile shows about 590,000 distinct CDR3 sequences, about 14% of them singletons. Points from the study as a whole: Ophthalmopathy stood apart from stable hyperthyroidism in a 13 V-J model. Model predictions of ophthalmopathy came a median about 6.3 months before onset.

This clonotype was observed many times. No antigen is known for it. The sequence derives from a young woman with Graves' ophthalmopathy. The sample comprised blood. J is TRBJ1-2 and V is TRBV10-3; D is uncertain. CDR3: CAISELPYGYTF. The CDR3 region has the DNA TGTGCCATCAGTGAATTACCCTATGGCTACACCTTC.